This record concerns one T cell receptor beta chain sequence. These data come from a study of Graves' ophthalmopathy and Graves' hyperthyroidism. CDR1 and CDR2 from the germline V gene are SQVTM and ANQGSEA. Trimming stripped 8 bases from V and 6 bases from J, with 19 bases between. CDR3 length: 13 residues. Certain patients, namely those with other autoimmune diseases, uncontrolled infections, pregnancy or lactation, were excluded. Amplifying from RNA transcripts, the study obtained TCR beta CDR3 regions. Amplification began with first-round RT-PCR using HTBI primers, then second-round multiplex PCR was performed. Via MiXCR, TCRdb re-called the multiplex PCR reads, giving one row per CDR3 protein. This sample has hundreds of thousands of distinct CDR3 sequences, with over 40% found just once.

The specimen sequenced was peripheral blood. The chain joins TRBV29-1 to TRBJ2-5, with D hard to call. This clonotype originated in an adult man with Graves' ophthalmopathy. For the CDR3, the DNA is TGCAGCTTAAGGGTCACCACGAGTAAGACCCAGTACTTC. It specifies CSLRVTTSKTQYF.